Listed below are T cell receptor beta chains from one sample, sequenced in a study of shared T cell receptors in the human thymus. This table comes from immunoSEQ multiplex PCR, and its TCRdb copy is limited to in-frame clones, with some not included. This table has hundreds of thousands of clones, 85% to 95% appearing once. Sequencing was carried out using thymocytes. These receptors were taken from a human donor. Each CDR3 is given without its conserved first and last residue.

J gene	V gene	CDR3 protein
TRBJ2-7	TRBV6-1	ASSDLAPTGTRTYEQY
TRBJ2-7	TRBV10-2	AGGQQYEQY
TRBJ2-3	TRBV5-4	ASSLGGTGTDTQY
TRBJ2-7	TRBV28	ASSLCHRGGVAGSYEQY
TRBJ1-4	TRBV5-6	ASSLAGTGNEKLF
TRBJ2-2	TRBV5-1	ASRRGGPNTGELF
TRBJ1-2	TRBV5-1	ASSCHTGGYVYGYT
TRBJ2-7	TRBV11-2	ASSLGVAGYTTYEQY
TRBJ2-1	TRBV6-4	ASSDSPIKVVGGKNEQF
TRBJ2-7	TRBV15	ATSRDRGPDEQY
TRBJ2-5	TRBV29-1	SVEGGLGQGVAQY
TRBJ2-1	TRBV16	ASSLRQEFYNEQF
TRBJ1-4	TRBV25-1	ASSEPSEAEKLF
TRBJ2-3	TRBV10-3	AISGTSGSHPRDTQY
TRBJ1-2	TRBV14	ASSQEGSGPGYT
TRBJ1-2	TRBV27	ASSPGSHRGYT
TRBJ2-7	TRBV5-1	ASSRGSSYEQY
TRBJ2-5	TRBV27	ASSAGGPTGQETQY
TRBJ2-1	TRBV2	ASSMIRDSPLTNEQF
TRBJ2-1	TRBV14	ASSQDPSGRTPNEQF
TRBJ2-3	TRBV7-6	ASSLASLHRGPLYTQY
TRBJ2-3	TRBV28	ASSLPGGRVDTQY
TRBJ1-1	TRBV21-1	ASSVRQGGRMNTEAF
TRBJ2-3	TRBV13	ASSLGPGTPPFGDTQY
TRBJ2-1	TRBV7-8	ASSKRTSGRKINEQF
TRBJ2-3	TRBV7-2	ASSPRLPPSTDTQY
TRBJ2-7	TRBV28	ASSTRGVTYEQY
TRBJ2-1	TRBV4-1	ASSQEGLARGYNEQF
TRBJ2-3	TRBV6-6	ASSPGEGTDTQY
TRBJ2-2	TRBV27	ASSSKGAGELF
TRBJ2-5	TRBV6-5	ASSYSPGEGAETQY
TRBJ2-1	TRBV27	ASSLSASGTNSYNEQF
TRBJ1-2	TRBV15	ATSEASGHFNYGYT
TRBJ2-1	TRBV6-4	ASTDGTVFLGPYTYNEQF
TRBJ1-2	TRBV28	ASSPSRDRGHHDYGYT
TRBJ2-7	TRBV7-6	ASTTIWY
TRBJ2-3	TRBV29-1	SVTAETSTDTQY
TRBJ2-3	TRBV4-3	ASSQESSGVPDTQY
TRBJ2-7	TRBV6-1	ASSGGGLTTYEQY
TRBJ2-3	TRBV11-2	ASSLVRSEGTDTQY
TRBJ1-1	TRBV11-2	ASSPLHYPLGEAF
TRBJ2-5	TRBV5-4	ASSSFHGARQETQY
TRBJ2-7	TRBV28	ASSPLRFLYEQY
TRBJ2-3	TRBV5-5	ASSHGWDGITDTQY
TRBJ1-2	TRBV6-5	ASTNDRDNYGYT
TRBJ2-7	TRBV6-1	ASSEVGGRVTQY
TRBJ1-5	TRBV21-1	ASSARRGKSLGGQPQH
TRBJ1-2	TRBV14	ASSQESGGIDGYT
TRBJ1-5	TRBV18	ASSPGTGVLRNQPQH
TRBJ1-5	TRBV28	ASSLARPGQDHQPQH
TRBJ1-3	TRBV30	AWKKRRQLGNTIY